The 9 T cell receptor beta chains listed next were all sequenced from one sample in a study of response to subunit inactivated influenza vaccine. TCRdb re-called the RT-PCR reads through MiXCR, storing one row per CDR3 protein. Among about 800,000 distinct CDR3 sequences, 21% were seen once, and the ten largest hold around 9.6%. This specimen was PBMCs from blood, taken more than 4 days after vaccination. The origin of the receptors is a man aged 45 to 65 who received an inactivated influenza vaccine.

The chain employs TRBV20-1 and TRBJ1-1; TRBD1 aligns across 8 bases. This CDR3 region has 16 residues. The J segment lost 1 base and the V segment lost 0 bases, leaving 7 bases of the junction unmatched. The germline V gene encodes CDR1 DFQATT and CDR2 SNEGSKA (reference sequence). The DNA of the CDR3 is TGCAGTGCTAGAGAAGGACAGGGCAGGCCGAACACTGAAGCTTTCTTT. This sequence encodes CSAREGQGRPNTEAFF.

The V gene is TRBV6-5, the J gene TRBJ2-7, with D unresolved. Germline-derived CDR1 and CDR2 are MNHEY and SVGAGI. There are 16 residues in the CDR3. V gave up 4 bases and J gave up 0 bases, with 16 bases separating them. The CDR3 sequence is CASSFRETHSSYEQYF. CDR3 in DNA: TGTGCCAGCAGTTTTCGCGAGACTCATTCCTCCTACGAGCAGTACTTC.

V and J are TRBV7-2 and TRBJ2-4; 7 nucleotides line up with TRBD1. Germline trimming cut 9 bases from V and 7 bases from J; bases unmatched to any gene: 9. The germline CDR1 and CDR2 sequences are SGHTA and FQGNSA. This CDR3 is 13 amino acids long. The CDR3 spells CASTTGIGNIQYF. CDR3 DNA sequence: TGTGCCAGTACGACAGGGATAGGGAACATTCAGTACTTC.

This clonotype was seen a handful of times. CDR3 protein: CASSFWARTGGETQYF. The CDR3 region has the DNA TGTGCCAGCAGCTTTTGGGCCAGGACAGGGGGAGAGACCCAGTACTTC. V is TRBV7-9 and J is TRBJ2-5; TRBD1 matches 10 bases. CDR1 and CDR2 from the germline V gene are SEHNR and FQNEAQ (reference sequence). The CDR3 covers 16 residues. V was clipped by 3 bases and J by 4 bases; unmatched bases: 8. The variable domain in full, completed from reference TRBV7-9 and TRBJ2-5, reads DTGVSQNPRHKITKRGQNVTFRCDPISEHNRLYWYRQTLGQGPEFLTYFQNEAQLEKSRLLSDRFSAERPKGSFSTLEIQRTEQGDSAMYLCASSFWARTGGETQYFGPGTRLLVL.

The rearrangement links TRBV12-3 or TRBV12-4 to TRBJ1-2, with D hard to call. CDR3 length: 12 residues. V lost 5 bases, J lost 8 bases, and 12 bases lay in between. CDR3 nucleotides: TGTGCCAGCAGTATCGGACGGATGGGCTACACCTTC. Amino acids: CASSIGRMGYTF.

The rearrangement links TRBV28 to TRBJ2-7; D not resolved. There are 14 residues in the CDR3. CDR1 is MDHEN, CDR2 SYDVKM, per germline. V dropped 2 bases and J dropped 2 bases, with 10 bases sitting between them. The chain's CDR3 is CASSLIAGTYEQYF. The CDR3 coding sequence is TGTGCCAGCAGTTTAATCGCTGGCACCTACGAGCAGTACTTC.

The V and J genes are TRBV20-1 and TRBJ2-1, with 11 bases fitting TRBD2. In germline, CDR1 is DFQATT, CDR2 SNEGSKA (reference sequence). The CDR3 is 15 amino acids. Unmatched junction bases numbered 7, after V lost 6 bases and J lost 3 bases. CDR3 residues: CSAKLAGVIYNEQFF. The CDR3 DNA follows: TGCAGTGCAAAACTAGCGGGAGTGATCTACAATGAGCAGTTCTTC.

This chain connects TRBV4-1 to TRBJ1-5; D call uncertain. Germline lookup yields CDR1 MGHRA and CDR2 YSYEKL. Trimming cost V 0 bases and J 0 bases, with 6 bases left between them. The CDR3 has 15 residues. CDR3: CASSQESVSNQPQHF. CDR3 nucleotide sequence: TGCGCCAGCAGCCAAGAATCGGTTAGCAATCAGCCCCAGCATTTT.

The sample holds a few counts of this clonotype. The chain employs TRBV20-1 and TRBJ2-7, with TRBD2 identical over 9 bases. The CDR3 consists of 14 residues. Trimming cost V 6 bases and J 3 bases; bases outside gene matches: 9. Germline CDR1 DFQATT, CDR2 SNEGSKA (reference sequence). CDR3 residues: CSAEGNSGSYEQYF. DNA for the CDR3: TGCAGTGCCGAAGGAAATAGCGGGAGCTACGAGCAGTACTTC.